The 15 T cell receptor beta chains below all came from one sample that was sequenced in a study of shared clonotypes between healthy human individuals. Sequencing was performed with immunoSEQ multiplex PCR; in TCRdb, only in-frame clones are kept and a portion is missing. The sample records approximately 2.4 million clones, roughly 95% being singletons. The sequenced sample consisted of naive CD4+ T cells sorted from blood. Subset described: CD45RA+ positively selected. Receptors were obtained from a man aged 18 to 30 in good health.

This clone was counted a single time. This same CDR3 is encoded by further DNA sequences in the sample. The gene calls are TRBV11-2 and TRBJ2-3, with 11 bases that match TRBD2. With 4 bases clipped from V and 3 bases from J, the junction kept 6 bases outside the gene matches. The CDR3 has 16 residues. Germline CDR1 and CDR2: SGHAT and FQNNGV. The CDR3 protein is CASSSRLAGSTDTQYF. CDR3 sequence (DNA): TGTGCCAGCAGCTCTAGACTAGCGGGGAGTACAGATACGCAGTATTTT.

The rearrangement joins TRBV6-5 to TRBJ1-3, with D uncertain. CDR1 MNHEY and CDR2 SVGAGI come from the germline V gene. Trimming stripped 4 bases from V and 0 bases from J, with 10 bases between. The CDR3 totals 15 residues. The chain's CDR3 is CASSLNRASGNTIYF. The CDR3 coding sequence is TGTGCCAGCAGTTTGAACAGAGCCTCTGGAAACACCATATATTTT.

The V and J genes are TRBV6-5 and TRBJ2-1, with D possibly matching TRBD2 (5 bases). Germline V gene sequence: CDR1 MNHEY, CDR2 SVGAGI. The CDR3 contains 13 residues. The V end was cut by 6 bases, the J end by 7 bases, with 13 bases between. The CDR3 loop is CASSGGGPNEQFF. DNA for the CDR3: TGTGCCAGCAGCGGAGGAGGACCAAATGAGCAGTTCTTC.

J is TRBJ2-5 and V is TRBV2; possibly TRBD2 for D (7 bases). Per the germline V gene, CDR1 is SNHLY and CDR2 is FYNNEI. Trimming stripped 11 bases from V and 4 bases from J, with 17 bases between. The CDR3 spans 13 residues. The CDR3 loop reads CAEGGGPGETQYF. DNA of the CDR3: TGTGCCGAGGGGGGAGGGCCAGGAGAGACCCAGTACTTC.

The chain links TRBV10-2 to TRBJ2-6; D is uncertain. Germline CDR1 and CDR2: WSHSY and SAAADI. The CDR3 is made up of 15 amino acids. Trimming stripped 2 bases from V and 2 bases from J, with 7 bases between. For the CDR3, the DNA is TGCGCCAGCAGTGAGCCCGGAGCTGGGGCCAACGTCCTGACTTTC. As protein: CASSEPGAGANVLTF.

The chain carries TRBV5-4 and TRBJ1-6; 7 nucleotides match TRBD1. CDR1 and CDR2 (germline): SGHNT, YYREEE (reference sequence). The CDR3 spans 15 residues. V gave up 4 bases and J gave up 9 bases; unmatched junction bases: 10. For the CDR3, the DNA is TGTGCCAGCAGCCCCGGGACAGCCATAGGTTCACCCCTCCACTTT. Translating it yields CASSPGTAIGSPLHF.

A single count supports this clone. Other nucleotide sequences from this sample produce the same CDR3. CDR3 DNA sequence: TGCGCCAGCAGCTTATCGGGGGCTTCCTACGAGCAGTACTTC. It specifies CASSLSGASYEQYF. The V call is TRBV5-1, the J call TRBJ2-7; either TRBD1 or TRBD2 may supply D (6 bases each). Germline CDR1 and CDR2: SGHRS and YFSETQ. V was trimmed by 2 bases and J by 1 base, leaving 10 bases between them. CDR3 size: 14 residues.

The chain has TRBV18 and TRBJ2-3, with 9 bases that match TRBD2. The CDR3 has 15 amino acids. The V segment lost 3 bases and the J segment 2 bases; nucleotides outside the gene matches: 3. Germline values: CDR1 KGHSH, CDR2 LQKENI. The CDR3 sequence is CASSPEREDTDTQYF. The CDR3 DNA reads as TGTGCCAGCTCACCGGAGCGGGAGGACACAGATACGCAGTATTTT.

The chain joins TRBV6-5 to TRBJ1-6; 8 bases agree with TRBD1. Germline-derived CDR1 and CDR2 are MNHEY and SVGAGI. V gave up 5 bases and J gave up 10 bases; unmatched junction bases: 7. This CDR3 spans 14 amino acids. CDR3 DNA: TGTGCCAGCAGTCCCGGACAGGGTTGGTCACCCCTCCACTTT. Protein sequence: CASSPGQGWSPLHF.

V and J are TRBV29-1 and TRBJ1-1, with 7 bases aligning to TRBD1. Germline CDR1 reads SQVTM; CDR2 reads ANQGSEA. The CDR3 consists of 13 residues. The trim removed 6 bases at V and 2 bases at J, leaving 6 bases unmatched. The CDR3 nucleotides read TGCAGCGTCAGGGGGATCACCAACACTGAAGCTTTCTTT. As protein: CSVRGITNTEAFF.

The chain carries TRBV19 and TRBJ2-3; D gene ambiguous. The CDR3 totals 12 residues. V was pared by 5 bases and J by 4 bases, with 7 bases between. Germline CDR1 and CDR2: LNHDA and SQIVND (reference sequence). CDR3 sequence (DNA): TGTGCCAGTAGTCCTCCCTCAGATACGCAGTATTTT. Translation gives CASSPPSDTQYF. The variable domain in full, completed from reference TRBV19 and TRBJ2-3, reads DGGITQSPKYLFRKEGQNVTLSCEQNLNHDAMYWYRQDPGQGLRLIYYSQIVNDFQKGDIAEGYSVSREKKESFPLTVTSAQKNPTAFYLCASSPPSDTQYFGPGTRLTVL.

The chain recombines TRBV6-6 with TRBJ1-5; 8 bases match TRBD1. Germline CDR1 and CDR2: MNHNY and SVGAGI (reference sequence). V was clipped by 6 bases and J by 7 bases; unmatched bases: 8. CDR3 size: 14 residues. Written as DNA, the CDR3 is TGTGCCAGCAGCACCGAACAGGGGGGGCAGCCCCAGCATTTT. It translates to CASSTEQGGQPQHF.

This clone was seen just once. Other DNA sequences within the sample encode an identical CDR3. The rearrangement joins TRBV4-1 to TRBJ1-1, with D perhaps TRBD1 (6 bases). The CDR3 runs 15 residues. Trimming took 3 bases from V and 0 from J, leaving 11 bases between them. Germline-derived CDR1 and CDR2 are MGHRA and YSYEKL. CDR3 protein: CASSQARGMNTEAFF. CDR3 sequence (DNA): TGCGCCAGCAGCCAGGCCAGGGGTATGAACACTGAAGCTTTCTTT.

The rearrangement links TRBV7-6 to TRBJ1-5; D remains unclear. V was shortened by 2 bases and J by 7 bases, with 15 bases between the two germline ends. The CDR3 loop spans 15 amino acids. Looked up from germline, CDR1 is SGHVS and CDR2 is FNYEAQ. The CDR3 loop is CASSLLTGPRQPQHF. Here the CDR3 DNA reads TGTGCCAGCAGCTTACTCACCGGGCCGCGGCAGCCCCAGCATTTT.

CDR3 in amino acids: CASSKYREGEAFF. CDR3 coding DNA: TGTGCCAGCAGCAAGTACAGGGAGGGGGAAGCTTTCTTT. The chain uses TRBV7-2 and TRBJ1-1, with D perhaps matching TRBD1 (6 bases). CDR1 and CDR2 from the germline V gene are SGHTA and FQGNSA. The V end lost 5 bases, the J end lost 8 bases, and 15 bases lay between the germline ends. The CDR3 is 13 residues long.